The present entry profiles one T cell receptor beta chain with its context. Its matching antigen is unknown. The data originate from a study of cytomegalovirus exposure and HLA in healthy donors. Findings of the study overall: Within the data, a cluster of highly shared sequence variants was likely a sequencing artifact.

The CDR3 covers 16 residues. Trimming at V came to 1 base and at J to 4 bases, leaving 4 bases not matched to a gene. Germline V lookup: CDR1 SGHTA, CDR2 FQGNSA. Primers included in the PCR were 60 Vbeta and 13 Jbeta primers. Sequenced by immunoSEQ multiplex PCR; TCRdb stores in-frame clones only, minus some. This table holds about 130,000 clones, approximately 83% found once. Sequences were obtained from PBMCs. The receptor's source is a man aged 35 to 55 in good health and CMV-seronegative. The rearrangement uses TRBV7-2 and TRBJ1-3; 10 nucleotides agree with TRBD1. CDR3 sequence: CASSLGQGALGNTIYF. CDR3 nucleotide sequence: TGTGCCAGCAGCTTAGGACAGGGGGCGCTGGGAAACACCATATATTTT.